This T cell receptor beta chain was captured by sequencing in a study of T-cell reconstitution after alpha-beta-depleted transplantation in children. This clonotype occurred many times. Unique molecular identifiers were used in preparing the TCRbeta library. Using its own MiXCR run on the PCR reads, TCRdb lists one record per CDR3 protein. This table has approximately 83,000 distinct CDR3 sequences, less than 15% appearing once. Germline loops: CDR1 SGHRS, CDR2 YFSETQ. The CDR3 loop spans 13 amino acids. V was pared by 6 bases and J by 7 bases, with 13 bases between. Sequenced material: PBMCs from the stem cell graft donor, taken from the stem cell graft. The chain uses TRBV5-1 and TRBJ2-2; D is possibly TRBD2 (6 bases). The receptor was derived from a human donor who donated a stem cell graft to a child with inherited bone marrow failure. The CDR3 region is CASTLGGNGELFF. DNA of the CDR3: TGCGCCAGCACCTTAGGAGGGAACGGGGAGCTGTTTTTT.